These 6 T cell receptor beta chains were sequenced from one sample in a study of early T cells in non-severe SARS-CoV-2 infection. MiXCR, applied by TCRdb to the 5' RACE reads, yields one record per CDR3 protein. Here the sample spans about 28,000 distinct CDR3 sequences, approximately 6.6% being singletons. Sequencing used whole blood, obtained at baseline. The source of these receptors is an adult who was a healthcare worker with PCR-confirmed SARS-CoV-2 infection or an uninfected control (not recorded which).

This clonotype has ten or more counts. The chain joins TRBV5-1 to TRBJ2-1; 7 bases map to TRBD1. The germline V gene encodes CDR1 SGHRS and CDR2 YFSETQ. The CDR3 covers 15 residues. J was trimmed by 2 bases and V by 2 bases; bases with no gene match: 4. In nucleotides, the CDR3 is TGCGCCAGCAGCTTTTCGACAGGGCCCTACAATGAGCAGTTCTTC. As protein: CASSFSTGPYNEQFF.

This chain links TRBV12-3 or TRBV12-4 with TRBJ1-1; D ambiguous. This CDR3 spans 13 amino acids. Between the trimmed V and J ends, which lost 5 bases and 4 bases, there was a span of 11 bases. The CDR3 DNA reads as TGTGCCAGCAGTCCCCGACATAGCACTGAAGCTTTCTTT. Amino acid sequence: CASSPRHSTEAFF.

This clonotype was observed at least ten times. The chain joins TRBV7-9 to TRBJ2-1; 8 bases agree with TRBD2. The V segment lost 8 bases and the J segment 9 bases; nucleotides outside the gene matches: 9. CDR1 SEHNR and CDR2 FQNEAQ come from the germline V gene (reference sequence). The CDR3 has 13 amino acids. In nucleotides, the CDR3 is TGTGCCAGCGGAACGGGACTAGTTATTGAGCAGTTCTTC. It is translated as CASGTGLVIEQFF.

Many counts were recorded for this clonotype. This chain's CDR3 is CASDRPGSPLHF. DNA of the CDR3: TGTGCCAGCGACCGCCCTGGGTCACCCCTCCACTTT. The rearrangement uses TRBV6-2 or TRBV6-3 and TRBJ1-6; no definite D call. Trimming cost V 8 bases and J 10 bases, with 12 bases left between them. The CDR3 sequence is 12 residues long. CDR1 MNHEY and CDR2 SVGEGT come from the germline V gene.

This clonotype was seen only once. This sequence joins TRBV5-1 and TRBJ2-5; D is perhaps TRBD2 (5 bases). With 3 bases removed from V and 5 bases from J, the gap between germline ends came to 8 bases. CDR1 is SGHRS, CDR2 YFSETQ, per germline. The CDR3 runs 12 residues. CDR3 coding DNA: TGCGCCAGCAGCTCACTAGGGGAGACCCAGTACTTC. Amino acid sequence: CASSSLGETQYF.

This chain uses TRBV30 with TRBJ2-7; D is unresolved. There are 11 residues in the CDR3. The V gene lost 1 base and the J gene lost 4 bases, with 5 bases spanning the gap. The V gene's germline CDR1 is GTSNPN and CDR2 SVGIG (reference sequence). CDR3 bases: TGTGCCTGGAGTGGATCTTACGAGCAGTACTTC. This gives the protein CAWSGSYEQYF. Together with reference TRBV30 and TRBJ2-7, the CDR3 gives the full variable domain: SQTIHQWPATLVQPVGSPLSLECTVEGTSNPNLYWYRQAAGRGLQLLFYSVGIGQISSEVPQNLSASRPQDRQFILSSKKLLLSDSGFYLCAWSGSYEQYFGPGTRLTVT.